These T cell receptor beta chains were read from a single sample in a study of cytomegalovirus exposure and HLA in healthy donors. Assay used: immunoSEQ multiplex PCR; TCRdb lists only in-frame clones, some missing. Altogether around 100,000 clones are present, 65% to 80% being singletons, with the ten largest covering 3.1%. Sequences were obtained from PBMCs. These receptors all stem from a woman in her thirties or forties in good health and CMV-seronegative. CDR3s include the opening cysteine and the closing phenylalanine or tryptophan. The D gene is left open where the match is weak. The listing skips clone size in some rows; elsewhere it reads once, few, many or a size class.

v_gene	d_gene	j_gene	abundance	CDR3aa	CDR3nt
TRBV5-1	TRBD2	TRBJ2-7	.	CASSQGTSGGSYEQYF	TGCGCCAGCAGCCAAGGGACTAGCGGGGGATCCTACGAGCAGTACTTC
TRBV5-4	.	TRBJ2-1	.	CASSPGAFLIAYNEQFF	TGTGCCAGCAGCCCAGGGGCATTCTTAATAGCCTACAATGAGCAGTTCTTC
TRBV5-1	TRBD1	TRBJ1-1	.	CASRESGQGNTEAFF	TGCGCCAGCAGGGAGAGCGGACAGGGGAACACTGAAGCTTTCTTT
TRBV4-3	TRBD1	TRBJ2-7	.	CASSQGSGQGAGQYF	TGCGCCAGCAGCCAAGGGTCGGGACAGGGAGCCGGGCAGTACTTC
TRBV19	TRBD1	TRBJ1-1	.	CASTDRAINTEAFF	TGTGCCAGTACCGACAGGGCAATTAACACTGAAGCTTTCTTT
TRBV28	.	TRBJ1-2	.	CASSIEALYGYTF	TGTGCCAGCAGTATCGAGGCTCTCTATGGCTACACCTTC
TRBV28	.	TRBJ1-5	once	CASSLWGRGNQPQHF	TGTGCCAGCAGTTTATGGGGGAGAGGCAATCAGCCCCAGCATTTT
TRBV19	TRBD1	TRBJ1-2	.	CASKIQGNYGYTF	TGTGCCAGTAAAATACAGGGGAACTATGGCTACACCTTC
TRBV4-1	.	TRBJ1-1	.	CASSPGRSTEAFF	TGCGCCAGCAGTCCAGGGCGGAGCACTGAAGCTTTCTTT
TRBV28	.	TRBJ2-3	.	CASTEPQGLGDTQYF	TGTGCCAGCACGGAACCCCAGGGGTTGGGTGATACGCAGTATTTT
TRBV5-6	.	TRBJ2-7	.	CASSLTESYEQYF	TGTGCCAGCAGCTTGACAGAATCCTACGAGCAGTACTTC
TRBV19	.	TRBJ1-2	once	CASSIGSRTNYGYTF	TGTGCCAGTAGTATAGGGTCGCGGACTAACTATGGCTACACCTTC
TRBV27	.	TRBJ2-3	.	CASSIREADTQYF	TGTGCCAGCAGTATAAGGGAGGCAGATACGCAGTATTTT
TRBV5-1	.	TRBJ2-7	.	CASSSRQAYEQYF	TGCGCCAGCAGCTCCCGACAGGCCTACGAGCAGTACTTC
TRBV7-8	TRBD1	TRBJ1-2	.	CASSSQTGTGFYGYTF	TGTGCCAGCAGCTCACAGACCGGGACAGGTTTTTATGGCTACACCTTC
TRBV4-1	.	TRBJ2-2	.	CASSQEWGGQTGELFF	TGCGCCAGCAGCCAAGAGTGGGGGGGGCAGACCGGGGAGCTGTTTTTT
TRBV28	TRBD1	TRBJ1-1	few	CASSLGQGGTEAFF	TGTGCCAGCAGTCTCGGACAGGGAGGAACTGAAGCTTTCTTT
TRBV7-9	TRBD1	TRBJ1-5	.	CASRPSPGGRQPQHF	TGTGCCAGCAGGCCAAGCCCAGGGGGCCGACAGCCCCAGCATTTT
TRBV5-1	.	TRBJ1-2	.	CASQPSGDYYGYTF	TGCGCCAGCCAACCGAGCGGTGATTACTATGGCTACACCTTC
TRBV19	.	TRBJ2-2	few	CASSIRGAGDDTGELFF	TGTGCCAGTAGTATACGGGGGGCGGGGGACGACACCGGGGAGCTGTTTTTT
TRBV19	.	TRBJ2-7	.	CASSVLGTGSVEQYF	TGTGCCAGTAGTGTCCTCGGGACTGGGTCTGTCGAGCAGTACTTC
TRBV10-3	.	TRBJ2-7	.	CAISDPARYEQYF	TGTGCCATCAGTGACCCGGCGAGGTACGAGCAGTACTTC
TRBV28	TRBD1	TRBJ1-2	.	CASIPTAGQGGYTF	TGTGCCAGCATTCCCACCGCGGGACAGGGTGGCTACACCTTC
TRBV19	TRBD1	TRBJ1-1	.	CASETGSGTEAFF	TGTGCCAGTGAGACAGGGAGCGGCACTGAAGCTTTCTTT
TRBV5-6	.	TRBJ2-5	once	CASSSSKNRGETQYF	TGTGCCAGCAGCTCCTCGAAGAATCGGGGAGAGACCCAGTACTTC
TRBV28	.	TRBJ1-6	.	CASSLGGRGSSYNSPLHF	TGTGCCAGCAGTTTAGGCGGTCGGGGGAGCTCCTATAATTCACCCCTCCACTTT
TRBV4-3	TRBD2	TRBJ2-1	few	CASSAGGGAGDEQFF	TGCGCCAGCAGTGCAGGCGGGGGGGCCGGGGATGAGCAGTTCTTC
TRBV5-1	.	TRBJ2-7	.	CASSPGEHGAYEQYF	TGCGCCAGCAGCCCCGGTGAACACGGGGCCTACGAGCAGTACTTC
TRBV29-1	TRBD1	TRBJ1-1	.	CSGEDRIEAFF	TGCAGCGGGGAGGACAGGATTGAAGCTTTCTTT
TRBV5-1	TRBD1	TRBJ1-4	.	CASSFTGAGEKLFF	TGCGCCAGCAGCTTCACAGGGGCAGGTGAAAAACTGTTTTTT
TRBV19	.	TRBJ2-2	.	CASSIGYTGELFF	TGTGCCAGTAGTATCGGGTACACCGGGGAGCTGTTTTTT
TRBV14	TRBD1	TRBJ1-2	.	CASSQVVRGPYTF	TGTGCCAGCAGCCAAGTAGTGAGGGGGCCCTACACCTTC
TRBV5-1	TRBD2	TRBJ2-5	.	CASSLGLAKRTQYF	TGCGCCAGCAGTTTGGGACTAGCTAAAAGGACCCAGTACTTC
TRBV2	.	TRBJ2-7	once	CASSEGAAGYEQYF	TGTGCCAGCAGTGAAGGGGCAGCTGGTTACGAGCAGTACTTC
TRBV2	.	TRBJ2-2	.	CASSPTGRDTGELFF	TGTGCCAGCAGTCCTACAGGGAGGGACACCGGGGAGCTGTTTTTT
TRBV19	.	TRBJ2-7	.	CASSLREGTYEQYF	TGTGCCAGTAGTCTGCGGGAAGGGACCTACGAGCAGTACTTC
TRBV6-4	TRBD1	TRBJ2-1	.	CASITGTGWVREQFF	TGTGCCAGCATCACTGGGACAGGGTGGGTTAGGGAGCAGTTCTTC
TRBV19	TRBD2	TRBJ2-1	few	CASSIGRLAGANNEQFF	TGTGCCAGTAGTATAGGGCGGCTAGCGGGGGCCAACAATGAGCAGTTCTTC
TRBV28	.	TRBJ2-7	.	CASSLTGAYEQYF	TGTGCCAGCAGTTTAACCGGGGCCTACGAGCAGTACTTC
TRBV19	.	TRBJ1-1	.	CASSTTVTNTEAFF	TGTGCCAGTAGTACGACAGTGACGAACACTGAAGCTTTCTTT
TRBV5-1	.	TRBJ1-2	.	CASSALETGLGYTF	TGCGCCAGCAGCGCCTTAGAAACAGGGCTTGGCTACACCTTC
TRBV15	TRBD1	TRBJ1-1	.	CATSIATGRGTEAFF	TGTGCCACCAGCATTGCGACAGGGAGAGGCACTGAAGCCTTCTTT
TRBV10-3	TRBD1	TRBJ2-3	.	CAISGPGQGTDTQYF	TGTGCCATCAGTGGCCCGGGACAGGGCACAGATACGCAGTATTTT
TRBV2	TRBD1	TRBJ2-7	few	CASSVSQGARDEQYF	TGTGCCAGCAGTGTAAGTCAGGGGGCCCGAGACGAGCAGTACTTC
TRBV19	TRBD2	TRBJ2-5	.	CASSSWTSGSQETQYF	TGTGCCAGTAGTTCCTGGACTAGCGGGAGCCAAGAGACCCAGTACTTC
TRBV2	TRBD1	TRBJ2-7	.	CASSGGQVYEQYF	TGTGCCAGCAGCGGTGGACAGGTCTACGAGCAGTACTTC
TRBV18	.	TRBJ2-7	few	CASSHKLSEQYF	TGTGCCAGCTCACATAAACTCTCTGAGCAGTACTTC
TRBV27	TRBD2	TRBJ2-7	few	CASSPGGRGEQYF	TGTGCCAGCTCCCCGGGGGGACGAGGGGAGCAGTACTTC
TRBV5-1	.	TRBJ2-1	.	CASSHAQGLKDNEQFF	TGCGCCAGCAGCCACGCTCAGGGTCTGAAGGACAATGAGCAGTTCTTC
TRBV4-1	TRBD2	TRBJ2-1	once	CASSQRGLAGEKSSYNEQFF	TGCGCCAGCAGCCAACGAGGACTAGCGGGGGAGAAGAGCTCCTACAATGAGCAGTTCTTC
TRBV7-9	.	TRBJ2-1	once	CASSPPAAGDTINEQFF	TGTGCCAGCAGCCCCCCCGCGGCGGGGGACACCATAAATGAGCAGTTCTTC
TRBV5-1	TRBD1	TRBJ2-3	.	CASSLQGERGDTQYF	TGCGCCAGCAGCTTACAGGGGGAGAGAGGGGATACGCAGTATTTT
TRBV7-8	.	TRBJ1-2	.	CASSGRQPNYGYTF	TGTGCCAGCAGTGGAAGACAGCCTAACTATGGCTACACCTTC
TRBV27	TRBD1	TRBJ1-1	.	CASSPRQGGLYRRPTEAFF	TGTGCCAGCAGTCCAAGACAGGGCGGCCTATATCGACGGCCCACTGAAGCTTTCTTT
TRBV5-1	.	TRBJ2-3	once	CASSFSSPLTDTQYF	TGCGCCAGCAGCTTTAGTTCCCCCCTAACAGATACGCAGTATTTT